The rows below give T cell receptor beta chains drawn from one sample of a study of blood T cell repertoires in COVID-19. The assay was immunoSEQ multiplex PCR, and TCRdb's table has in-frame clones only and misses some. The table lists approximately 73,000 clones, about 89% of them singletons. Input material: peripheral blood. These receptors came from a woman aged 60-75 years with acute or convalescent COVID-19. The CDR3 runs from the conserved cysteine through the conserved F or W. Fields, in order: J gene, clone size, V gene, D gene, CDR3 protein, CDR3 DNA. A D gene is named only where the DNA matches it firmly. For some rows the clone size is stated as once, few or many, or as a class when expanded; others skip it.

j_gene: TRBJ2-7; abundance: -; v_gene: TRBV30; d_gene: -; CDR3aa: CAWSLQYEQYF; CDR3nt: TGTGCCTGGAGTCTACAGTACGAGCAGTACTTC
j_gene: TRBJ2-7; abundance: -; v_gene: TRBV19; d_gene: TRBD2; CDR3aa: CASSTSGSYEQYF; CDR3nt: TGTGCCAGTTCGACTAGCGGGAGCTACGAGCAGTACTTC
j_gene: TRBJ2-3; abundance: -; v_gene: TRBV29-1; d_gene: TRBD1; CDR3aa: CSVAQQGLGADTQYF; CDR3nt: TGCAGCGTTGCCCAACAGGGGCTCGGGGCAGATACGCAGTATTTT
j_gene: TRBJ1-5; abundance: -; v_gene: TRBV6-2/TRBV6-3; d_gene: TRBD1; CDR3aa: CASSIGTGLGNQPQHF; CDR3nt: TGTGCCAGCAGTATAGGGACAGGGCTGGGCAATCAGCCCCAGCATTTT
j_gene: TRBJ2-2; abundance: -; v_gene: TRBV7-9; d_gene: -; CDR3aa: CASSFGDSRHGELFF; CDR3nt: TGTGCCAGCAGCTTCGGGGACTCTCGGCACGGGGAGCTGTTTTTT
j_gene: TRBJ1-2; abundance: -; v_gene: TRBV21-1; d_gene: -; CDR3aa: CASRRYHYGYTF; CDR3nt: TGTGCCAGCAGGAGGTATCACTATGGCTACACCTTC
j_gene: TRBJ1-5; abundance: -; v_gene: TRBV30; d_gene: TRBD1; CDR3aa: CAWSDSGTGDQPQHF; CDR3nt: TGTGCCTGGAGCGACTCCGGGACAGGGGACCAGCCCCAGCATTTT
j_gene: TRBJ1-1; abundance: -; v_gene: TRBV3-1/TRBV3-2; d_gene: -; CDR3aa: CASSQGGMNTEAFF; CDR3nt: TGTGCCAGCAGCCAAGGGGGCATGAACACTGAAGCTTTCTTT
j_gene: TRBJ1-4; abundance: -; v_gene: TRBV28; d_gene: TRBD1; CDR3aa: CASSAGQGRNEKLFF; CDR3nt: TGTGCCAGCAGCGCCGGACAGGGAAGGAATGAAAAACTGTTTTTT
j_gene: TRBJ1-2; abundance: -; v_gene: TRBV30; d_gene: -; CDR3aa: CARFQRNPNYGYTF; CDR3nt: TGTGCCCGTTTCCAGCGGAACCCTAACTATGGCTACACCTTC
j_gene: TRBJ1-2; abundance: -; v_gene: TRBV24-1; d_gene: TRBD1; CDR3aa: CATSDFPTGQHGYTF; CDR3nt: TGTGCCACCAGTGATTTTCCGACAGGGCAGCATGGCTACACCTTC
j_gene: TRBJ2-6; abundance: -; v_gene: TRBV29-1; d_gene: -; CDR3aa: CSVDPGSGANVLTF; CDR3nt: TGCAGCGTTGATCCGGGCTCTGGGGCCAACGTCCTGACTTTC
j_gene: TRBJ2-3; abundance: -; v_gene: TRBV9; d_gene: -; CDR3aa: CASSVGPSPDTQYF; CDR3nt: TGTGCCAGCAGCGTAGGCCCTAGCCCAGATACGCAGTATTTT
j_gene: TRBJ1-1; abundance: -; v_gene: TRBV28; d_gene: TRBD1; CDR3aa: CASSDLRGRSTEAFF; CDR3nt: TGTGCCAGCAGCGATCTCAGGGGGCGATCCACTGAAGCTTTCTTT
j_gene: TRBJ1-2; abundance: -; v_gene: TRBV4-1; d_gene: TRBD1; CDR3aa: CASSQGAKTGYGYTF; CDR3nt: TGCGCCAGCAGCCAAGGAGCAAAGACAGGGTATGGCTACACCTTC
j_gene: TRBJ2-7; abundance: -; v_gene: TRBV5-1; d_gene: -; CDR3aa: CASSPEGHEQYF; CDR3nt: TGCGCCAGCAGTCCGGAGGGGCACGAGCAGTACTTC
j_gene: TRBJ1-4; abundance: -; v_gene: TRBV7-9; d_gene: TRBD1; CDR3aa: CASNSGTGEEKLFF; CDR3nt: TGTGCCAGCAACTCCGGGACAGGGGAAGAAAAACTGTTTTTT
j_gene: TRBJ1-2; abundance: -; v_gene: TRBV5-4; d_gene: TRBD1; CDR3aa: CASSFDRAWYYGYTF; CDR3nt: TGTGCCAGCAGCTTCGACAGGGCATGGTACTATGGCTACACCTTC
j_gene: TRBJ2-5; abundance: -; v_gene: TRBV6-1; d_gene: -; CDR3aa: CASSELGGPLREETQYF; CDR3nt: TGTGCCAGCAGTGAACTGGGGGGGCCTCTACGGGAAGAGACCCAGTACTTC
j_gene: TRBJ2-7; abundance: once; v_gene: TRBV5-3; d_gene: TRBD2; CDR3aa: CARSLGSGSYEQYF; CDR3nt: TGTGCCAGAAGCTTGGGTAGCGGGAGCTACGAGCAGTACTTC
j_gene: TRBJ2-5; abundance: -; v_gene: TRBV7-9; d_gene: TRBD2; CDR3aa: CASSPKGAGERETQYF; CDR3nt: TGTGCCAGCAGCCCAAAAGGCGCGGGGGAGAGGGAGACCCAGTACTTC
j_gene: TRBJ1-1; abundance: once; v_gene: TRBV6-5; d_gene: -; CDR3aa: CASSYSRATEAFF; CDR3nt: TGTGCCAGCAGTTACTCACGCGCCACTGAAGCTTTCTTT
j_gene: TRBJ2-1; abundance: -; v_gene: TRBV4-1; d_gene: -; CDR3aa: CASSQGDKVLGYEQFF; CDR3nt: TGCGCCAGCAGCCAAGGGGACAAAGTACTTGGCTATGAGCAGTTCTTC